The 25 T cell receptor beta chains presented below share a single source sample, sequenced in a study of T cell changes during pregnancy in multiple sclerosis. The table came from immunoSEQ multiplex PCR; TCRdb's copy has only in-frame clones and leaves some out. In the table there are around 42,000 clones, roughly nine tenths of which are singletons. Sequences were derived from CD4+ T cells from peripheral blood mononuclear cells, sampled before pregnancy. All receptors come from a female donor with multiple sclerosis, enrolled in a pregnancy study.

The rearrangement uses TRBV11-3 and TRBJ1-4; the D is unclear. The CDR3 contains 13 residues. Germline V gene data show CDR1 as SGHNT and CDR2 as YENEEA. Trimming took off 2 bases at V and 14 bases at J, with 15 bases between the two ends. In DNA form, the CDR3 reads TGTGCCAGCAGCTTACGAGGAGGGCAGAAGCTGTTTTTT. Translation: CASSLRGGQKLFF.

This chain's CDR3 is CSVLQHDGGELFF. The CDR3, as DNA: TGCAGCGTATTACAGCACGATGGGGGGGAGCTGTTTTTT. This chain links TRBV29-1 with TRBJ2-2; D gene ambiguous. Trimming removed 6 bases from V and 8 bases from J, with 16 bases in between. Germline assignment: CDR1 SQVTM and CDR2 ANQGSEA. The CDR3 sequence is 13 residues long.

The V call is TRBV29-1, the J call TRBJ2-1; TRBD1 aligns across 8 bases. The CDR3 has 14 amino acids. Trimming cost V 6 bases and J 0 bases; bases outside gene matches: 4. Per the germline V gene, CDR1 is SQVTM and CDR2 is ANQGSEA. Here the CDR3 DNA reads TGCAGCGTAGCTACAGGGGGCTCCTACAATGAGCAGTTCTTC. It yields the protein CSVATGGSYNEQFF.

This clone was picked up one time. The chain has TRBV9 and TRBJ1-1; D is perhaps TRBD1 (6 bases). Germline values: CDR1 SGDLS, CDR2 YYNGEE. The CDR3 is 14 residues long. V was shortened by 0 bases and J by 4 bases, with 10 bases between the two germline ends. CDR3 in DNA: TGTGCCAGCAGCGTAGGAGGCAGGGGCACTGAAGCTTTCTTT. This gives the protein CASSVGGRGTEAFF.

The chain has TRBV7-2 and TRBJ1-3; the D is unclear. V was trimmed by 1 base and J by 0 bases, leaving 10 bases between them. Germline values: CDR1 SGHTA, CDR2 FQGNSA. The length of the CDR3 is 16 residues. The CDR3 DNA is TGTGCCAGCAGCTTAGGTCCATGGAGCTCTGGAAACACCATATATTTT. Encoded protein: CASSLGPWSSGNTIYF.

This chain joins TRBV19 and TRBJ2-7; TRBD1 aligns across 7 bases. V trimming: 6 bases; J trimming: 0 bases; junction bases outside the gene matches: 8. CDR1 LNHDA and CDR2 SQIVND come from the germline V gene (reference sequence). This CDR3 is built from 15 residues. Written as DNA, the CDR3 is TGTGCCAGTAGCATACAGGGGACCTACTCCTACGAGCAGTACTTC. Its protein product is CASSIQGTYSYEQYF.

The chain is built from TRBV27 and TRBJ1-2, with 7 bases lining up with TRBD1. Germline loops: CDR1 MNHEY, CDR2 SMNVEV (reference sequence). J was trimmed by 2 bases and V by 4 bases; bases with no gene match: 4. The CDR3 spans 14 residues. CDR3 amino acids: CASSYRGANYGYTF. CDR3 sequence (DNA): TGTGCCAGCAGTTACAGGGGAGCCAACTATGGCTACACCTTC.

This sequence joins TRBV11-2 and TRBJ2-1; D might be TRBD2 (5 bases). This CDR3 comprises 11 residues. Germline CDR1 is SGHAT and CDR2 is FQNNGV. Between the trimmed V and J ends, which lost 4 bases and 10 bases, there was a span of 8 bases. The CDR3 protein is CASSWTGEQFF. Written as DNA, the CDR3 is TGTGCCAGCAGCTGGACTGGGGAGCAGTTCTTC.

This clone was seen a single time. The rearrangement uses TRBV4-1 and TRBJ2-3, with TRBD2 identical over 7 bases. Germline CDR1 MGHRA, CDR2 YSYEKL. V was pared by 0 bases and J by 4 bases, with 7 bases of the junction left unmatched. The length of the CDR3 is 16 residues. In nucleotides, the CDR3 is TGCGCCAGCAGCCAAGATGCCTGGGAGGGCCCAGATACGCAGTATTTT. Its translation is CASSQDAWEGPDTQYF.

This clone was observed a handful of times. The chain couples TRBV9 to TRBJ2-7, with 8 bases fitting TRBD2. The ends lost 0 bases at V and 9 bases at J; junction bases unmatched: 8. Germline values: CDR1 SGDLS, CDR2 YYNGEE. This CDR3 contains 14 residues. This CDR3 reads CASSVVGSGDSQYF. CDR3 DNA: TGTGCCAGCAGCGTAGTAGGTAGCGGGGACTCGCAGTACTTC.

The genes are TRBV19 and TRBJ1-4; TRBD1 matches at 8 bases. With 4 bases clipped from V and 6 bases from J, the junction kept 4 bases outside the gene matches. This CDR3 has 14 amino acids. Germline CDR1 and CDR2: LNHDA and SQIVND (reference sequence). The CDR3 region is CASSRGQAHEKLFF. The CDR3 nucleotides read TGTGCCAGTAGTAGGGGACAGGCTCATGAAAAACTGTTTTTT.

V usage is TRBV7-2 and J usage is TRBJ1-4; perhaps TRBD1 as D (6 bases). Germline V CDR1 and CDR2: SGHTA, FQGNSA. The CDR3 covers 15 residues. Trimming left V 5 bases short and J 8 bases short, with 18 bases between. CDR3 loop: CASSLLQGRREKLFF. For the CDR3, the DNA is TGTGCCAGCAGCCTCCTACAGGGACGTAGAGAAAAACTGTTTTTT.

J is TRBJ2-3 and V is TRBV30; 9 nucleotides align to TRBD2. With 3 bases clipped from V and 4 bases from J, the junction kept 11 bases outside the gene matches. This CDR3 has 16 residues. Germline V gives CDR1 GTSNPN, CDR2 SVGIG (reference sequence). The CDR3 DNA is TGTGCCTGGAGGGCGATGGGACTAGCTTTCCCAGATACGCAGTATTTT. Translating gives CAWRAMGLAFPDTQYF. The full variable domain, with the rest looked up from reference TRBV30 and TRBJ2-3, is SQTIHQWPATLVQPVGSPLSLECTVEGTSNPNLYWYRQAAGRGLQLLFYSVGIGQISSEVPQNLSASRPQDRQFILSSKKLLLSDSGFYLCAWRAMGLAFPDTQYFGPGTRLTVL.

The chain carries TRBV2 and TRBJ2-6, with 7 bases aligning to TRBD1. Germline V gene sequence: CDR1 SNHLY, CDR2 FYNNEI. The CDR3 sequence is 15 residues long. Trimming removed 6 bases from V and 6 bases from J; junction bases left unmatched: 8. The DNA of the CDR3 is TGTGCCAGCAGAATCCGACAGGGAATGGCCAACGTCCTGACTTTC. Encoded protein: CASRIRQGMANVLTF. Looking up the rest from reference TRBV2 and TRBJ2-6 gives the full variable domain: EPEVTQTPSHQVTQMGQEVILRCVPISNHLYFYWYRQILGQKVEFLVSFYNNEISEKSEIFDDQFSVERPDGSNFTLKIRSTKLEDSAMYFCASRIRQGMANVLTFGAGSRLTVL.

The CDR3 spells CASSITTGVYEQYF. CDR3 sequence (DNA): TGTGCCAGCAGCATCACGACAGGGGTCTACGAGCAGTACTTC. The chain carries TRBV11-2 and TRBJ2-7, with 8 bases lining up with TRBD1. The CDR3 runs to 14 residues. In germline, CDR1 is SGHAT, CDR2 FQNNGV. The J segment lost 3 bases and the V segment lost 5 bases, leaving 6 bases of the junction unmatched.

The chain has TRBV25-1 and TRBJ2-2; 8 nucleotides line up with TRBD2. Germline V gene sequence: CDR1 MGHDK, CDR2 SYGVNS. The CDR3 length is 18 residues. V lost 1 base to trimming and J lost 0 bases; unmatched junction nucleotides: 7. The CDR3 loop reads CASSELGGGLPNTGELFF. DNA of the CDR3: TGTGCCAGCAGTGAATTGGGCGGGGGGCTACCGAACACCGGGGAGCTGTTTTTT. Variable domain in full (rest from reference TRBV25-1 and TRBJ2-2): EADIYQTPRYLVIGTGKKITLECSQTMGHDKMYWYQQDPGMELHLIHYSYGVNSTEKGDLSSESTVSRIRTEHFPLTLESARPSHTSQYLCASSELGGGLPNTGELFFGEGSRLTVL.

The chain is built from TRBV7-2 and TRBJ1-1; D may be TRBD1 (5 bases). CDR1 is SGHTA, CDR2 FQGNSA, per germline. The CDR3 contains 14 residues. Trimming took 5 bases from V and 7 from J, leaving 17 bases between them. The CDR3 sequence is CASSLSSGTGEAFF. CDR3 bases: TGTGCCAGCAGCCTCAGTAGTGGGACTGGTGAAGCTTTCTTT.

The chain has TRBV19 and TRBJ1-2; a weak D match, TRBD1 (5 bases). The germline CDR1 and CDR2 sequences are LNHDA and SQIVND (reference sequence). This CDR3 has 14 amino acids. With 6 bases removed from V and 4 bases from J, the gap between germline ends came to 15 bases. CDR3 nucleotides: TGTGCCAGTAGAACCCCCCAGGGCCTCTATGGCTACACCTTC. Amino acids: CASRTPQGLYGYTF.

J is TRBJ1-4 and V is TRBV4-3, with 7 bases matching TRBD1. This CDR3 region has 16 residues. The V and J ends lost 4 bases and 0 bases, in that order; junction bases with no gene match: 5. Per the germline V gene, CDR1 is LGHNA and CDR2 is YSLEER. CDR3 bases: TGCGCCAGCAGCCTAGGGACAGTCGCAACTAATGAAAAACTGTTTTTT. Its protein is CASSLGTVATNEKLFF.

The J gene is TRBJ1-2, the V gene TRBV6-5; D is undetermined. The V gene's germline CDR1 is MNHEY and CDR2 SVGAGI. V was shortened by 5 bases and J by 8 bases, with 15 bases between the two germline ends. The CDR3 runs 13 residues. The CDR3 region has the DNA TGTGCCAGCAGTCTACTCCCGGTTTACGGCTACACCTTC. Translating gives CASSLLPVYGYTF.

The V and J genes are TRBV20-1 and TRBJ1-1; the D is unclear. V dropped 4 bases and J dropped 11 bases, with 11 bases sitting between them. The CDR3 is made up of 10 amino acids. Germline V gene lookup returns CDR1 DFQATT and CDR2 SNEGSKA (reference sequence). The CDR3 bases are TGCAGTGCTACCTCGGCTAGGGCTTTCTTT. Translation: CSATSARAFF.

The rearrangement uses TRBV21-1 and TRBJ1-1; the listed D gene, TRBD1, was not tested against the DNA. TRBV21-1 represents a pseudogene. The CDR3 consists of 14 residues. The CDR3 sequence: CASRPGQMNTEAFF. Here the CDR3 DNA reads TGTGCCAGCAGACCCGGACAGATGAACACTGAAGCTTTCTTT.

The genes are TRBV7-3 and TRBJ2-3; possibly TRBD1 for D (5 bases). CDR1 is SGHTA, CDR2 FQGTGA, per germline. The CDR3 is 15 residues long. Trimming removed 6 bases from V and 2 bases from J, with 15 bases in between. DNA for the CDR3: TGTGCCAGCAGTTACTTGGGGCGAAACACAGATACGCAGTATTTT. This encodes CASSYLGRNTDTQYF.

V usage is TRBV27 and J usage is TRBJ1-6; D unresolved. Germline CDR1 reads MNHEY; CDR2 reads SMNVEV (reference sequence). This CDR3 has 17 residues. V shed 7 bases and J shed 7 bases, with 23 bases lying between them. Written as DNA, the CDR3 is TGTGCCAGCATGAGTATCAGCAGTTGGAGAGAAAATTCACCCCTCCACTTT. It translates to CASMSISSWRENSPLHF.

J is TRBJ2-2 and V is TRBV6-1, with 12 bases aligning to TRBD2. CDR3 length: 15 amino acids. Germline assignment: CDR1 MNHNS and CDR2 SASEGT. V lost 6 bases to trimming and J lost 5 bases; unmatched junction nucleotides: 4. The DNA of the CDR3 is TGTGCCAGCAGAGCTAGCGGGGGGGATACCGGGGAGCTGTTTTTT. As protein: CASRASGGDTGELFF.